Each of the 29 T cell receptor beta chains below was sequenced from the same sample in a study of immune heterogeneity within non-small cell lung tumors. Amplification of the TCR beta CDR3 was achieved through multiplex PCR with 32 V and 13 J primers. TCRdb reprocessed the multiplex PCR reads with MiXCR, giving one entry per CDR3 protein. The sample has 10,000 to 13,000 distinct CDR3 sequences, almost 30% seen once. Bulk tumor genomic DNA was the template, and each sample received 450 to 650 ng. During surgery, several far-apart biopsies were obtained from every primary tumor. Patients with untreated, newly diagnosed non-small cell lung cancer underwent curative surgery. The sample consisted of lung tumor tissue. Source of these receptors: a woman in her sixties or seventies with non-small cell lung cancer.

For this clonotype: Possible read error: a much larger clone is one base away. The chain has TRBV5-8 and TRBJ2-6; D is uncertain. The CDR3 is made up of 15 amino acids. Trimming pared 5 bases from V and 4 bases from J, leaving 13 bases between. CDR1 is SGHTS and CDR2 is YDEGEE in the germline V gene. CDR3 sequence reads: CASRSLEVGANVLTF. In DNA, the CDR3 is TGTGCCAGCAGATCTTTGGAAGTGGGGGCCAACGTCCTGACTTTC.

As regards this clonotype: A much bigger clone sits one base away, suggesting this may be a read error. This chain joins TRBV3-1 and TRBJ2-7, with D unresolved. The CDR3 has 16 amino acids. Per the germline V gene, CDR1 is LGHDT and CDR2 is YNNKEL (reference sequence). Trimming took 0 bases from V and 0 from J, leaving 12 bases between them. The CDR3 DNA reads TGTGCCAGCAGCCAAGAACTGGGCAGTCGCTCCTACGAGCAGTACTTC. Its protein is CASSQELGSRSYEQYF.

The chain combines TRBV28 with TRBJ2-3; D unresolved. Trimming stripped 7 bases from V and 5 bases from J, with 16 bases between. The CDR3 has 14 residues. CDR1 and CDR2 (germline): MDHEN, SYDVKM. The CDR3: CASTNERIIDTQYF. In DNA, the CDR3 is TGTGCCAGCACCAATGAACGGATCATAGATACGCAGTATTTT.

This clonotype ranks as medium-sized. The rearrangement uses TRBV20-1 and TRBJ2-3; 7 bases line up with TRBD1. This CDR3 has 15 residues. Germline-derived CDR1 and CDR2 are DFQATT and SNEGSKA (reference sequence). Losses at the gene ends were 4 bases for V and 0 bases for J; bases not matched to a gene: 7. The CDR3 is CSAIPRGPSTDTQYF. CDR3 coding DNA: TGCAGTGCTATACCAAGGGGGCCTAGCACAGATACGCAGTATTTT.

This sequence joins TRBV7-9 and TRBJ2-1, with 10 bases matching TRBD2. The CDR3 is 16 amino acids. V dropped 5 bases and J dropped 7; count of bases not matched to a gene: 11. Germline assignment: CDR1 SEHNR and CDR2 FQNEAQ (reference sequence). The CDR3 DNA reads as TGTGCCAGCAGCCCTACTAGCGGGAAGACGAAAAATGAGCAGTTCTTC. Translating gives CASSPTSGKTKNEQFF. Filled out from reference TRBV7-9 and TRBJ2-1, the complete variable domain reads DTGVSQNPRHKITKRGQNVTFRCDPISEHNRLYWYRQTLGQGPEFLTYFQNEAQLEKSRLLSDRFSAERPKGSFSTLEIQRTEQGDSAMYLCASSPTSGKTKNEQFFGPGTRLTVL.

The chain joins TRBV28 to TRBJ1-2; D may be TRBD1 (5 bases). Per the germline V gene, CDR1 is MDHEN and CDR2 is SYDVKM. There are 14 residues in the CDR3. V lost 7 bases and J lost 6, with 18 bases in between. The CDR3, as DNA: TGTGCCAGCACCAAAAGCCGGGACGGAGATGGCTACACCTTC. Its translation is CASTKSRDGDGYTF.

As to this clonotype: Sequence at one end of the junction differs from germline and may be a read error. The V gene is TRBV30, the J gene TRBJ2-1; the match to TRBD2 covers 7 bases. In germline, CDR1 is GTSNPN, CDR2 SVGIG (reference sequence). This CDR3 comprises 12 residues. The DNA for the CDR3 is TGTCCCTGGGGGGGGACGCAACGAATTCAGTTCTTC. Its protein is CPWGGTQRIQFF.

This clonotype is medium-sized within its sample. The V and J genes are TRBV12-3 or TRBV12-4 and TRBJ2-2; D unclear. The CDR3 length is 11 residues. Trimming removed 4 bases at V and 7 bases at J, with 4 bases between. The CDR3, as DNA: TGTGCCAGCAGTTCAGTCGGGGAGCTGTTTTTT. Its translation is CASSSVGELFF.

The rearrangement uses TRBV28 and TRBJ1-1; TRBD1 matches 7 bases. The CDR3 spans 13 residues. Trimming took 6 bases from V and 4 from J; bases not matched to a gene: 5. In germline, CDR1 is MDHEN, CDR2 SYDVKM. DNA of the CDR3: TGTGCCAGCAGGAGACAGGGCATCACTGAAGCTTTCTTT. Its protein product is CASRRQGITEAFF.

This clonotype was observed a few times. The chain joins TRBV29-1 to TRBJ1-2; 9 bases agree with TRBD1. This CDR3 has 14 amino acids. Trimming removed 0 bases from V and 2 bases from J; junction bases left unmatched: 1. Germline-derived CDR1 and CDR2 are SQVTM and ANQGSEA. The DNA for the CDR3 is TGCAGCGTTGAAGAAGGACAGGGGAACTATGGCTACACCTTC. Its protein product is CSVEEGQGNYGYTF. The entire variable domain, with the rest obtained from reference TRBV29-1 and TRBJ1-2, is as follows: SAVISQKPSRDICQRGTSLTIQCQVDSQVTMMFWYRQQPGQSLTLIATANQGSEATYESGFVIDKFPISRPNLTFSTLTVSNMSPEDSSIYLCSVEEGQGNYGYTFGSGTRLTVV.

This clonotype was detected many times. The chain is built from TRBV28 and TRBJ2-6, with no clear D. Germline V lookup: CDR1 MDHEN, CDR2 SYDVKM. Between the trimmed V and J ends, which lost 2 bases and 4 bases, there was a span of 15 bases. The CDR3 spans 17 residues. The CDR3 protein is CASSLKGLEDGANVLTF. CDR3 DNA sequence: TGTGCCAGCAGTTTAAAAGGCTTGGAAGACGGGGCCAACGTCCTGACTTTC.

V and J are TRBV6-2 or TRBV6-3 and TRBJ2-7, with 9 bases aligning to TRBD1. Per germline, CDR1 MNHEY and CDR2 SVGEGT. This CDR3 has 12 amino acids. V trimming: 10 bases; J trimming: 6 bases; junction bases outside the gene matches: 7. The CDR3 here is CAIWTGEIEQYF. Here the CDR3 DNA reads TGTGCCATTTGGACAGGGGAAATCGAGCAGTACTTC.

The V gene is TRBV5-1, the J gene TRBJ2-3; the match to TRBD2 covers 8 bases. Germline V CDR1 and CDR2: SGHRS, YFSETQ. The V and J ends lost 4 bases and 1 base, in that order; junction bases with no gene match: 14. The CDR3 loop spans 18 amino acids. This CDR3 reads CASSLEMSGRGGTDTQYF. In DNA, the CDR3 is TGCGCCAGCAGCCTGGAAATGAGCGGGAGAGGGGGCACAGATACGCAGTATTTT. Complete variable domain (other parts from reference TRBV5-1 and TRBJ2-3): KAGVTQTPRYLIKTRGQQVTLSCSPISGHRSVSWYQQTPGQGLQFLFEYFSETQRNKGNFPGRFSGRQFSNSRSEMNVSTLELGDSALYLCASSLEMSGRGGTDTQYFGPGTRLTVL.

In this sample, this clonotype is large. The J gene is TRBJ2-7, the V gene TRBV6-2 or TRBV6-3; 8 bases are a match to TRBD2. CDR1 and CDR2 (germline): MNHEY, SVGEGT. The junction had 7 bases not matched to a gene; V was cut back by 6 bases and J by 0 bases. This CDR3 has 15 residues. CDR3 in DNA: TGTGCCAGCAGAACCCCACTAGCGGCCTCCTACGAGCAGTACTTC. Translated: CASRTPLAASYEQYF.

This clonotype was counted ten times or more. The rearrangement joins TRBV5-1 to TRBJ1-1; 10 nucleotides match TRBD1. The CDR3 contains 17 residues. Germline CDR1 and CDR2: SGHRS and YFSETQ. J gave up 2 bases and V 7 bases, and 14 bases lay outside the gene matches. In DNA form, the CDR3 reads TGCGCCAGCCGCGTCGGACAGGGGGTCATCCTAAACACTGAAGCTTTCTTT. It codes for CASRVGQGVILNTEAFF.

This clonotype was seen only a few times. The CDR3 bases are TGTGCCAGCAGGTCAGGGGGCAGGGTGGAAAAACTGTTTTTT. This encodes CASRSGGRVEKLFF. The chain employs TRBV12-3 or TRBV12-4 and TRBJ1-4, with TRBD1 matching 8 bases. Trimming removed 6 bases from V and 8 bases from J; junction bases left unmatched: 8. This CDR3 comprises 14 residues.

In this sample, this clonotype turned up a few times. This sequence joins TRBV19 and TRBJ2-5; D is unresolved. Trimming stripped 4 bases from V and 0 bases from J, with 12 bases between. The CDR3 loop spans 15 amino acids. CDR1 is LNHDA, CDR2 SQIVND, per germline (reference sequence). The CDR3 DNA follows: TGTGCCAGTAGTAATGGACGGCTGCACCAAGAGACCCAGTACTTC. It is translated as CASSNGRLHQETQYF.

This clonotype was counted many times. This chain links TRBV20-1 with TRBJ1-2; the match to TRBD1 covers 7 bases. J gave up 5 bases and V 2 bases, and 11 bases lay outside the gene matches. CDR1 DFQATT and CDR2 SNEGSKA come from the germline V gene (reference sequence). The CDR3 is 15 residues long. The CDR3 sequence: CSARPPGGEDYGYTF. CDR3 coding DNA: TGCAGTGCTAGACCCCCAGGGGGAGAGGATTATGGCTACACCTTC.

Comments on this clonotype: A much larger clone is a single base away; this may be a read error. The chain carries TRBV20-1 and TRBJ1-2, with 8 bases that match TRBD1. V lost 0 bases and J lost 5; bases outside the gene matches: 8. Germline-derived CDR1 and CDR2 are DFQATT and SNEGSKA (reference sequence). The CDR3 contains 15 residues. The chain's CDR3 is CSARDHRGTSYGYTF. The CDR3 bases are TGCAGTGCTAGAGATCACAGGGGGACATCATATGGCTACACCTTC.

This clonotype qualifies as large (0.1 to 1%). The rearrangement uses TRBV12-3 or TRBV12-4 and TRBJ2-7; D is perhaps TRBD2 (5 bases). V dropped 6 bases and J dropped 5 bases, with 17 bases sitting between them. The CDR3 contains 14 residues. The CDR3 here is CASSLLALLDEQYF. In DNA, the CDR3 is TGTGCCAGCAGCCTTCTAGCCCTGCTGGACGAGCAGTACTTC.

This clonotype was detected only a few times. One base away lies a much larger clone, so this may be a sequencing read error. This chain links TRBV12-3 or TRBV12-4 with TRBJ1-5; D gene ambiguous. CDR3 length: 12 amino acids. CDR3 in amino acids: CAGSLLGTLEHF. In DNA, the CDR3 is TGTGCCGGCAGTTTATTGGGAACCTTGGAGCATTTT.

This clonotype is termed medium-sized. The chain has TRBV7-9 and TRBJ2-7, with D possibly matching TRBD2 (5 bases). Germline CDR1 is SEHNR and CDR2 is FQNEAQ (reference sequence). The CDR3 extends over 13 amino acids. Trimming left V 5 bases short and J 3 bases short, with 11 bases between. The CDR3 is CASSPGTFYEQYF. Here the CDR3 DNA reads TGTGCCAGCAGCCCGGGAACTTTCTACGAGCAGTACTTC.

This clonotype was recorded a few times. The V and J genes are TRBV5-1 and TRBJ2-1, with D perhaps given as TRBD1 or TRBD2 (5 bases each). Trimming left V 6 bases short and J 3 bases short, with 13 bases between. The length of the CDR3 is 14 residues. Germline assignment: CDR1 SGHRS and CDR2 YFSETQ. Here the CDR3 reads CASTGDGSYNEQFF. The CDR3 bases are TGCGCCAGCACCGGGGACGGCAGCTACAATGAGCAGTTCTTC.

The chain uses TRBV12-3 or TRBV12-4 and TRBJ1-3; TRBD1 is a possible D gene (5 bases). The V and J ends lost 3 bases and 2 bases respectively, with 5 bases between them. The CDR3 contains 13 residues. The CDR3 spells CASSLGAGNTIYF. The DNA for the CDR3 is TGTGCCAGCAGTTTGGGGGCTGGAAACACCATATATTTT.

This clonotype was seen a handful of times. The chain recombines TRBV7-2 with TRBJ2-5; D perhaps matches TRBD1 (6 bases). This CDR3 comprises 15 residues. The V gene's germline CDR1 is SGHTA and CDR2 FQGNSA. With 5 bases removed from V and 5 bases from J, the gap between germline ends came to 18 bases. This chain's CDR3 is CASSKETGTWETQYF. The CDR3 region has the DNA TGTGCCAGCAGCAAGGAGACAGGAACGTGGGAGACCCAGTACTTC.

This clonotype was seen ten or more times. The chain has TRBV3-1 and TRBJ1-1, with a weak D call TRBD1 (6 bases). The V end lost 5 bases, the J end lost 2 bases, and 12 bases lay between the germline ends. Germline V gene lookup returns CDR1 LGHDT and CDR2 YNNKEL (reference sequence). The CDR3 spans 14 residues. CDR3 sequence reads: CASSWGTPNTEAFF. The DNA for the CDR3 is TGTGCCAGCAGCTGGGGGACACCCAACACTGAAGCTTTCTTT.

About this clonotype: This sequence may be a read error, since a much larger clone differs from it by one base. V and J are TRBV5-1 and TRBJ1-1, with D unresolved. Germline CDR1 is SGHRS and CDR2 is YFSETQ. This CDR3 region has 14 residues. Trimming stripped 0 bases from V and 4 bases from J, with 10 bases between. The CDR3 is CASSLEKGATEAFF. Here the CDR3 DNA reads TGCGCCAGCAGCTTGGAAAAGGGAGCCACTGAAGCTTTCTTT.

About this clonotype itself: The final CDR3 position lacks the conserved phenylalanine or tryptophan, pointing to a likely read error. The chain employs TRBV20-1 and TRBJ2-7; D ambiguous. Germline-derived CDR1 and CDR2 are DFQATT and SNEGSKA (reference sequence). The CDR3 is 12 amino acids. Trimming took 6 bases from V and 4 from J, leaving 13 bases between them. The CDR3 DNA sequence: TGCAGTGCCCGGACCGGTACGTACGAGCAGTACTTA. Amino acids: CSARTGTYEQYL.

The CDR3 loop reads CSARPHRQGYEQYF. The CDR3, as DNA: TGCAGTGCTAGGCCCCACAGACAGGGCTACGAGCAGTACTTC. The V gene is TRBV20-1, the J gene TRBJ2-7; 7 bases fit TRBD1. The CDR3 is made up of 14 amino acids. Unmatched junction bases numbered 8, after V lost 3 bases and J lost 3 bases. CDR1 is DFQATT, CDR2 SNEGSKA, per germline (reference sequence).